A single TCR beta chain is shown here with its context. Its antigen has not been determined. Base-call qualities are not available, and no considerably larger clone is one nucleotide away. This record comes from a study of radiotherapy plus CTLA-4 blockade in lung cancer (dated by TCRdb to between 2018 and 2020). About the study as a whole: Objective responses were observed in 18% of enrolled patients, and disease control was achieved in around 30%.

General conclusions and limits of the study: The strongest predictors of response, as reported, were early dynamic changes in blood T cell clones along with a rise in serum interferon-beta after radiation. After treatment with radiotherapy and ipilimumab, TCR clones that came from tumors expanded in the peripheral blood.

The CDR3 starts with the cysteine, ends with the phenylalanine, and has 14 residues. Just CDR3 DNA is preserved here, 42 bases in frame from base 1. The germline ends are 9 bases apart after V is trimmed by 5 bases and J by 1 base. According to the germline V gene, CDR1 reads SNHLY and CDR2 reads FYNNEI. The study evaluated CTLA-4 blockade (ipilimumab) given together with focal radiation therapy in patients who had chemo-refractory metastatic non-small-cell lung cancer. Receptors were amplified or captured by the immunoSEQ multiplex PCR assay. The table comes from immuneACCESS by way of TCRdb, which keeps in-frame sequences with V and J called. Part of the clones is missing from these tables; in studies checked, under half for an unresolved V gene and the rest for unknown reasons. The sample table holds about 86,000 clones, of which roughly 87% were seen once. Jointly, the top ten make up 0.75% to 1% of the sample.

Sequenced material: peripheral blood, taken from a patient treated with radiotherapy plus ipilimumab. The chain joins TRBV2 to TRBJ1-5; a confident D gene designation cannot be given. This receptor was obtained from a human donor with non-small cell lung cancer who had stable disease on radiotherapy plus ipilimumab. The CDR3 region reads CASSSGVSNQPQHF. The sequence in DNA is TGTGCCAGCAGTTCCGGGGTAAGCAATCAGCCCCAGCATTTT.